This entry describes one TCR beta chain. Antigen specificity is unknown. In the sort, naive CD8 T cells were defined as CD8+CD4-CCR7+CD45RA+. Making the bulk TCR libraries relied on previously described methods and listed TCR primers. MiXCR was run by TCRdb on the PCR reads, yielding one entry per CDR3 protein. Among a few hundred thousand distinct CDR3 sequences listed, about 22% were seen once. Deletions cut 3 bases from V and 3 bases from J, with 13 bases between. The CDR3 totals 14 residues. Germline CDR1 SGHNT, CDR2 YYREEE (reference sequence). These data originate in a study of molecular identifiers for immune sequencing clone quantification. Study observations and caveats: Roughly 1 million naive cells reportedly did not prevent detection of spiked Jurkat TCR RNA from one cell.

The source material was naive CD8+ T cells from blood, with Jurkat cell RNA spiked in. The subset denotes: FACS-sorted CD8+CD4-CCR7+CD45RA+ naive T cells. This clonotype was sampled from a human donor in good health. Some libraries in this study had Jurkat cell RNA spiked in. This rearrangement joins TRBV5-4 to TRBJ2-7; D possibly corresponds to TRBD1 (5 bases). The CDR3 region has the DNA TGTGCCAGCAGCTGGTTAGGCAGGGACTACGAGCAGTACTTC. This sequence encodes CASSWLGRDYEQYF. Filled out from reference TRBV5-4 and TRBJ2-7, the complete variable domain reads ETGVTQSPTHLIKTRGQQVTLRCSSQSGHNTVSWYQQALGQGPQFIFQYYREEENGRGNFPPRFSGLQFPNYSSELNVNALELDDSALYLCASSWLGRDYEQYFGPGTRLTVT.